The rows below give T cell receptor beta chains drawn from one sample of a study of T cell responses to AZD1222 COVID-19 vaccine. The repertoire was sequenced with immunoSEQ multiplex PCR; TCRdb's copy has only in-frame clones and lacks some. The sample includes 150,000 to 200,000 clones, under 95% seen only once; the top ten take 0.95% to 1.1%. The sequenced sample was peripheral blood, obtained 28 days after the second AZD1222 dose. All receptors come from an adult who received the AZD1222 COVID-19 vaccine. Each CDR3 is given with its conserved first and last residue. Fields, in order: J gene, V gene, CDR3 protein.

j_call: TRBJ2-3
v_call: TRBV4-2
cdr3_aa: CASSASPSGPPDTQYF

j_call: TRBJ2-2
v_call: TRBV2
cdr3_aa: CASRYTGELFF

j_call: TRBJ2-4
v_call: TRBV30
cdr3_aa: CAWSATGDKNIQYF

j_call: TRBJ1-4
v_call: TRBV12-5
cdr3_aa: CASGSPGQNEKLFF

j_call: TRBJ2-1
v_call: TRBV11-2
cdr3_aa: CASSSRYVGNEQFF

j_call: TRBJ2-3
v_call: TRBV6-2/TRBV6-3
cdr3_aa: CASSYLSTDTQYF

j_call: TRBJ1-3
v_call: TRBV6-5
cdr3_aa: CASSRQGRNTIYF

j_call: TRBJ1-4
v_call: TRBV28
cdr3_aa: CASSTGLGATNEKLFF

j_call: TRBJ2-2
v_call: TRBV3-1/TRBV3-2
cdr3_aa: CASSRISGGPNTGELFF

j_call: TRBJ1-2
v_call: TRBV7-9
cdr3_aa: CASSPAVTGVGYTF

j_call: TRBJ1-6
v_call: TRBV6-9
cdr3_aa: CANEVGGRENSPLHF

j_call: TRBJ2-2
v_call: TRBV4-1
cdr3_aa: CASSQEGMRELFF

j_call: TRBJ2-3
v_call: TRBV7-2
cdr3_aa: CASSLMGLATDTQYF

j_call: TRBJ1-5
v_call: TRBV10-3
cdr3_aa: CAISVEFGAGYQPQHF

j_call: TRBJ2-7
v_call: TRBV10-3
cdr3_aa: CAISRRDYEQYF

j_call: TRBJ2-1
v_call: TRBV12-5
cdr3_aa: CASGQDSLAYNEQFF

j_call: TRBJ1-1
v_call: TRBV7-2
cdr3_aa: CASSLAVTSNTEAFF

j_call: TRBJ1-5
v_call: TRBV10-1
cdr3_aa: CASSEVLDQPQHF

j_call: TRBJ2-3
v_call: TRBV11-2
cdr3_aa: CASSPGLDADTQYF

j_call: TRBJ1-1
v_call: TRBV5-1
cdr3_aa: CASSATPTGTGLEAFF

j_call: TRBJ1-4
v_call: TRBV28
cdr3_aa: CASSLAGTGYEKLFF

j_call: TRBJ1-2
v_call: TRBV7-8
cdr3_aa: CASSNLQGGYGYTF

j_call: TRBJ1-5
v_call: TRBV6-1
cdr3_aa: CASSARPGQSYSNQPQHF

j_call: TRBJ2-1
v_call: TRBV5-1
cdr3_aa: CASSGGQGGVYNEQFF

j_call: TRBJ2-2
v_call: TRBV6-5
cdr3_aa: CASSYSRPQTGELFF

j_call: TRBJ2-1
v_call: TRBV4-3
cdr3_aa: CASSQDVQTYNEQFF

j_call: TRBJ1-6
v_call: TRBV28
cdr3_aa: CASSPDRDTYNSPLHF

j_call: TRBJ2-7
v_call: TRBV18
cdr3_aa: CASSPGTGPYEQYF

j_call: TRBJ1-6
v_call: TRBV11-2
cdr3_aa: CASSFGRMDSPLHF

j_call: TRBJ1-2
v_call: TRBV6-5
cdr3_aa: CASREGIGYGYTF

j_call: TRBJ1-6
v_call: TRBV4-2
cdr3_aa: CASSQNEVYRTGGYSPLHF

j_call: TRBJ1-5
v_call: TRBV28
cdr3_aa: CASSLGAGGNQPQHF

j_call: TRBJ1-1
v_call: TRBV10-3
cdr3_aa: CAISEPWSTEAFF

j_call: TRBJ2-5
v_call: TRBV3-1/TRBV3-2
cdr3_aa: CASSQDGLGGRVAQYF

j_call: TRBJ1-6
v_call: TRBV15
cdr3_aa: CATSRPGSPLHF

j_call: TRBJ1-1
v_call: TRBV28
cdr3_aa: CASRTAQGEGNTEAFF

j_call: TRBJ2-7
v_call: TRBV5-1
cdr3_aa: CASSFSPLSSYEQYF

j_call: TRBJ1-1
v_call: TRBV18
cdr3_aa: CASSQGPNTEAFF

j_call: TRBJ1-1
v_call: TRBV27
cdr3_aa: CASSFLFGGTEAFF

j_call: TRBJ2-1
v_call: TRBV19
cdr3_aa: CASSGDNYNEQFF

j_call: TRBJ1-5
v_call: TRBV6-5
cdr3_aa: CASSQSEGHQPQHF

j_call: TRBJ1-4
v_call: TRBV9
cdr3_aa: CASSSPGYEKLFF

j_call: TRBJ1-4
v_call: TRBV3-1/TRBV3-2
cdr3_aa: CASSQNLRGTGEKLFF

j_call: TRBJ2-2
v_call: TRBV11-2
cdr3_aa: CASSLALAGAGELFF

j_call: TRBJ2-3
v_call: TRBV14
cdr3_aa: CASSQSPGGTSQYF

j_call: TRBJ1-1
v_call: TRBV19
cdr3_aa: CASSPRERATEAFF

j_call: TRBJ1-5
v_call: TRBV12-3/TRBV12-4
cdr3_aa: CASSEGKPQHF

j_call: TRBJ1-6
v_call: TRBV29-1
cdr3_aa: CSVKGDSYNSPLHF

j_call: TRBJ2-5
v_call: TRBV9
cdr3_aa: CASSGRPLQETQYF

j_call: TRBJ1-2
v_call: TRBV7-9
cdr3_aa: CASSPWEAAYGYTF

j_call: TRBJ1-4
v_call: TRBV2
cdr3_aa: CASSVQGTNEKLFF

j_call: TRBJ1-2
v_call: TRBV6-5
cdr3_aa: CASSQGRLGYTF

j_call: TRBJ2-7
v_call: TRBV27
cdr3_aa: CASSLQGPSYEQYF